Listed below are T cell receptor beta chains from one sample, sequenced in a study of persistence of HIV-infected CD4 T cells. The table came from immunoSEQ multiplex PCR; TCRdb's copy has only in-frame clones and leaves some out. The table lists under 15,000 clones, less than 75% of them singletons. Their target antigens are unknown. The source was CD4+ T cells sorted from PBMCs after roughly 18-hour stimulation, collected from a patient who received antiretroviral therapy. These receptors all come from an adult man with HIV who was CMV-seropositive. The conserved cysteine and the conserved F or W are not part of the CDR3 here. Fields, in order: V gene, clone size, CDR3 protein. Only some rows state a clone size, as once, few, many or a class for expanded clones.

TRBV19,NA,ASSTGQWSYEQY
TRBV5-1,NA,ASSLGGGGAGEQY
TRBV10-2,NA,ASSRDRVSEAF
TRBV28,NA,ASSIGQPNYGYT
TRBV7-5,NA,ARSLSGGVYNSPLH
TRBV7-8,NA,ASSLGSQGAKNIQY
TRBV19,NA,ASSIGGGFLTNEKLF
TRBV18,NA,ASFPGDRVNGYT
TRBV19,NA,ASRPSSYNSPLH
TRBV28,NA,ASSRSRPAEAF
TRBV2,once,ASSEERDTQY
TRBV7-3,NA,ASSLTGRGELF
TRBV29-1,NA,SVVVTGDYEQY
TRBV3-1/TRBV3-2,NA,ASSQEGGFRTEAF
TRBV5-1,medium-sized,ASSLIDRSWGGELF
TRBV27,NA,ASSLSDTQPQH
TRBV7-3,NA,ASSLAQGNTEAF
TRBV20-1,NA,SASKGYGYT
TRBV7-2,NA,ASSLFGGMGEQF
TRBV5-4,NA,ASSPWTSGENYEQY
TRBV7-2,once,ASTFPTGTSGVRGQF
TRBV28,NA,ASSPTYLNYGYT
TRBV18,once,ASSPRESYNEQF
TRBV9,NA,ASSVEQETRQY
TRBV25-1,NA,ASVPSIGTDTQY
TRBV3-1/TRBV3-2,NA,ASSRRAGAGNTIY
TRBV5-1,NA,ASSRQRQGRDSYNSPLH
TRBV12-5,NA,ASGFLPPESSYEQY
TRBV5-1,once,ASATGGIGQPQH
TRBV18,NA,ASSPGTLYEQY
TRBV15,NA,ATSRLRQSYTDTQY
TRBV3-1/TRBV3-2,NA,ASSYYLAGLYEQY
TRBV7-9,few,ASTNLEGGSLSGELF
TRBV28,NA,ASSLSASGIRDEQF
TRBV6-5,NA,ASSSPGGVNQPQH
TRBV10-3,once,AITSNLVGGVRNEQF
TRBV5-1,NA,ASSLDSPTDTQY
TRBV12-3/TRBV12-4,once,ASSGQNYGYT
TRBV6-1,NA,ASSEERRDEQY
TRBV6-5,NA,ASRLAEPRAYEQY
TRBV5-1,NA,ASSLGPGDEQY
TRBV5-1,NA,ASSSGQGDQPQH
TRBV28,NA,ASNLDRGVGYT
TRBV7-2,NA,ASSPGTGSLLKH
TRBV28,NA,ASSNSGGRHNEKLF
TRBV5-1,NA,ASSSLGVGQTQY
TRBV9,NA,ASSVAGVGQQAYGYT
TRBV2,NA,ASSKQGFKEKLF
TRBV12-3/TRBV12-4,NA,ASSAGPPYEQY
TRBV7-6,NA,ASSLGTGYNEQF
TRBV5-4,NA,ASSLGGDTEAF
TRBV7-3,NA,ASSTGEGYGYT
TRBV6-6,once,ASSSSTGGLNYGYT